The T cell receptor beta chain described here comes from a study of T cell repertoires in cytomegalovirus infection. Study summary: Peptides in the study included HLA-C-restricted and HLA-B-restricted CMV epitopes. Matching HLA type, along with CMV infection, was indicated by public TCR beta signatures. General study results and limits: The study identified carriers of CMV plus the relevant HLA from cumulative public TCR beta family frequency.

One entry per CDR3 protein results from TCRdb running MiXCR on the reads. This sample has roughly 800,000 distinct CDR3 sequences, with roughly 29% found just once. V lost 5 bases to trimming and J lost 4 bases; unmatched junction nucleotides: 11. This CDR3 comprises 16 residues. The germline V gene has CDR1 SGHTA and CDR2 FQGTGA. As for this clonotype: Its specificity is unknown.

The chain is built from TRBV7-3 and TRBJ2-1; 7 positions agree with TRBD2. The source was cultured CD8+ T cells from PBMCs, collected from culture after CMV antigen stimulation. This TCR came from a human donor in good health (CMV status not recorded). Some clones in this sample may be carry-over from other donors' samples. The DNA of the CDR3 is TGTGCCAGCAGCCCCCGAGTCCAGCGGGGTTACAATGAGCAGTTCTTC. Protein product: CASSPRVQRGYNEQFF.